This T cell receptor beta chain was identified in a study of cytomegalovirus exposure and HLA in healthy donors. Study-wide results and limits: Among the CMV-associated chains, a few were confirmed in vitro as specific for CMV antigens. A list of more than 150 TCR beta chains associated with cytomegalovirus was given. It was reportedly the case that the classifier diagnosed cytomegalovirus status with high specificity and sensitivity.

PCR involved 60 Vbeta and 13 Jbeta primers. TCRdb's table, derived via immunoSEQ multiplex PCR, lists solely in-frame clones and lacks some. The sample has over 150,000 clones, about 75% seen once; the top ten hold under 1.5%. On this clone itself: Its antigen is not identified.

Germline V gene data show CDR1 as SGHRS and CDR2 as YFSETQ. The CDR3 totals 14 residues. With 0 bases removed from V and 3 bases from J, the gap between germline ends came to 9 bases. Sequencing was performed on PBMCs. This clonotype originated in a man aged 18-30 years in good health and CMV-seronegative. V and J are TRBV5-1 and TRBJ2-5; no clear D. The CDR3 here is CASSLAPLKETQYF. The CDR3 DNA sequence: TGCGCCAGCAGCTTGGCCCCACTTAAAGAGACCCAGTACTTC.